This entry lists 10 T cell receptor beta chains sequenced from one sample in a study of blood T cell repertoires in COVID-19. Repertoires were generated with immunoSEQ multiplex PCR, while TCRdb's copy carries only in-frame clones and drops some. This sample has about 180,000 clones, with over 75% found just once. The sequenced sample was PBMCs or T cells enriched from blood (not recorded which). These TCRs come from a woman aged 45-65 years who had recovered from COVID-19.

The chain combines TRBV7-9 with TRBJ2-1, with TRBD1 identical over 8 bases. This CDR3 is built from 16 residues. Germline CDR1 reads SEHNR; CDR2 reads FQNEAQ (reference sequence). The J segment lost 2 bases and the V segment lost 4 bases, leaving 7 bases of the junction unmatched. CDR3 sequence reads: CASSSTGAVTYNEQFF. The CDR3 nucleotides are TGTGCCAGCAGCTCGACAGGGGCGGTTACCTACAATGAGCAGTTCTTC.

This clone was observed once. The V and J genes are TRBV24-1 and TRBJ2-5, with 12 bases identical to TRBD2. Germline assignment: CDR1 KGHDR and CDR2 SFDVKD. The V segment lost 2 bases and the J segment 5 bases; nucleotides outside the gene matches: 5. The CDR3 spans 16 residues. The CDR3 bases are TGTGCCACCAGTGATTGGACTAGCGGGATAGTGGAGACCCAGTACTTC. Translation: CATSDWTSGIVETQYF.

The chain links TRBV29-1 to TRBJ2-7; the match to TRBD2 covers 7 bases. This CDR3 is 13 amino acids long. V was pared by 4 bases and J by 5 bases, with 8 bases of the junction left unmatched. Germline V lookup: CDR1 SQVTM, CDR2 ANQGSEA. For the CDR3, the DNA is TGCAGCGTTGTGGCGGGAGTGGGAAACGAGCAGTACTTC. It is translated as CSVVAGVGNEQYF.

The rearrangement uses TRBV7-9 and TRBJ1-3; D is perhaps TRBD1 (5 bases). The CDR3 covers 18 residues. The V end was cut by 1 base, the J end by 0 bases, with 16 bases between. From germline, CDR1 is SEHNR and CDR2 FQNEAQ (reference sequence). In DNA, the CDR3 is TGTGCCAGCAGCTTAGATCGGGGAGGGGCCTTCTCTGGAAACACCATATATTTT. This translates into CASSLDRGGAFSGNTIYF.

The chain combines TRBV9 with TRBJ1-2; weak D call: TRBD1 (5 bases). The CDR3 spans 13 residues. V gave up 3 bases and J gave up 4 bases, with 10 bases separating them. Germline values: CDR1 SGDLS, CDR2 YYNGEE. CDR3 bases: TGTGCCAGCAGCGGAGGACACGTCTATGGCTACACCTTC. Its translation is CASSGGHVYGYTF.

This chain uses TRBV7-8 with TRBJ2-2; TRBD1 is a possible D gene (5 bases). This CDR3 region has 14 residues. The germline gives CDR1 SGHVS, CDR2 FQNEAQ. Between the trimmed V and J ends, which lost 5 bases and 1 base, there was a span of 8 bases. The CDR3 loop is CASSTDRNTGELFF. The CDR3, as DNA: TGTGCCAGCAGCACCGACAGGAACACCGGGGAGCTGTTTTTT.

This chain joins TRBV19 and TRBJ1-6, with D possibly being TRBD1 (5 bases). With 7 bases removed from V and 6 bases from J, the gap between germline ends came to 16 bases. CDR3 size: 15 residues. Germline V CDR1 and CDR2: LNHDA, SQIVND (reference sequence). The DNA of the CDR3 is TGTGCCAGTACCTCCAGGCCGGGGGTTAATTCACCCCTCCACTTT. Protein: CASTSRPGVNSPLHF.

The rearrangement uses TRBV18 and TRBJ1-1, with D perhaps matching TRBD1 (5 bases). CDR3 length: 15 amino acids. In germline, CDR1 is KGHSH, CDR2 LQKENI. The V end lost 0 bases, the J end lost 0 bases, and 8 bases lay between the germline ends. In nucleotides, the CDR3 is TGTGCCAGCTCACCACCGAAAGGGGTGAACACTGAAGCTTTCTTT. It yields the protein CASSPPKGVNTEAFF.

The chain recombines TRBV11-3 with TRBJ2-2, with 9 positions matching TRBD1. Germline V gene data show CDR1 as SGHNT and CDR2 as YENEEA. V trimming: 4 bases; J trimming: 0 bases; junction bases outside the gene matches: 6. The CDR3 covers 17 residues. CDR3 protein: CASSSTGGAANTGELFF. The CDR3 coding sequence is TGTGCCAGCAGCTCTACAGGGGGCGCCGCGAACACCGGGGAGCTGTTTTTT.

The V and J genes are TRBV30 and TRBJ2-2; D is perhaps TRBD1 (5 bases). The CDR3 is 13 residues long. Germline V gene sequence: CDR1 GTSNPN, CDR2 SVGIG (reference sequence). Trimming shortened V by 3 bases and J by 0 bases, and 5 bases separated the two germline ends. The CDR3 region has the DNA TGTGCCTGGAGGACAGCGAACACCGGGGAGCTGTTTTTT. Its translation is CAWRTANTGELFF.